Listed below are T cell receptor beta chains from one sample, sequenced in a study of shared clonotypes between healthy human individuals. Generated by immunoSEQ multiplex PCR, the TCRdb table keeps only in-frame clones and is missing some. The sample includes around 2.5 million clones, more than 85% of them seen just once. The sample consisted of naive CD4+ T cells from PBMCs. The origin of the receptors is a man aged 18 to 30 in good health. Some clones in this sample may be carry-over from other donors' samples. The CDR3 runs from the conserved cysteine through the conserved F or W. D genes are given only for firm matches.

>TRBV5-1|NA|TRBJ2-7
CASSEGATPYEQYF
>TRBV18|NA|TRBJ1-1
CASSLGGIGTEAFF
>TRBV27|TRBD2|TRBJ2-3
CASSSPTSALGDTQYF
>TRBV19|TRBD2|TRBJ2-7
CASASGGSSYEQYF
>TRBV5-4|NA|TRBJ1-3
CASSLTTSGNTIYF
>TRBV5-1|NA|TRBJ2-1
CASSLGGPMSSYNEQFF
>TRBV29-1|NA|NA
CSVEWGDGSDEQYF
>TRBV9|NA|TRBJ2-5
CASSVGLETQYF
>TRBV28|TRBD2|TRBJ2-7
CASSLWGGRANEQYF
>TRBV28|NA|TRBJ2-1
CASSEGGGLGNEQFF
>TRBV5-4|TRBD1|TRBJ2-7
CASSLGGQGIYEQYF
>TRBV28|TRBD1|TRBJ1-4
CASSPTVLFETGLEKLFF
>TRBV7-8|NA|TRBJ2-7
CASSLADGTYEQYF
>TRBV5-1|TRBD1|TRBJ1-1
CASHYGTENTEAFF
>TRBV2|NA|TRBJ2-5
CASREGWVEGETQYF
>TRBV29-1|TRBD2|TRBJ2-1
CSVAGTSVYNEQFF
>TRBV6-1|NA|TRBJ2-1
CASRESGYNEQFF
>TRBV5-6|NA|TRBJ1-3
CASSLTGPGNTIYF
>TRBV25-1|TRBD2|TRBJ2-7
CASSESSGRARSYEQYF
>TRBV4-2|TRBD1|TRBJ1-1
CASSPGQGRGTEAFF
>TRBV5-1|TRBD2|TRBJ2-7
CASRRTSGRVLSEQYF
>TRBV23-1|NA|TRBJ2-1
CASDQGLPYNEQFF
>TRBV28|NA|TRBJ2-7
CASSTHGTPYEQYF
>TRBV28|TRBD2|TRBJ2-1
CASKPSGLARGGNEQFF
>TRBV15|NA|TRBJ1-1
CATSRDRVLGSEAFF
>TRBV7-9|TRBD2|TRBJ2-3
CASSSGLGGTDTQYF
>TRBV18|NA|TRBJ2-7
CASSPMLGAPAYEQYF
>TRBV18|NA|TRBJ1-1
CASSPPSRGSGNTEAFF
>TRBV6-1|TRBD1|TRBJ1-2
CASRVTGLDGYTF
>TRBV5-4|NA|TRBJ2-3
CASSQAGLAQSTDTQYF
>TRBV11-2|TRBD2|TRBJ2-1
CASSSRSGLAGGYNEQFF
>TRBV5-4|NA|TRBJ2-3
CASSLGGAGTDTQYF
>TRBV5-1|NA|TRBJ1-3
CASSPRGAAGNTIYF
>TRBV7-3|NA|TRBJ1-2
CASSLGGNYGYTF
>TRBV7-8|NA|TRBJ1-1
CASSPLRENTEAFF
>TRBV28|NA|TRBJ2-7
CASSTNRVSYEQYF
>TRBV5-4|NA|TRBJ1-1
CASSLKFTGTDEAFF
>TRBV6-1|TRBD1|TRBJ1-2
CASSETGGADGYTF
>TRBV28|TRBD2|TRBJ2-2
CASSTGTSGYTGELFF
>TRBV27|NA|TRBJ2-2
CASSSSQLDGGELFF
>TRBV7-8|NA|TRBJ1-6
CASSLAGNNSPLHF
>TRBV7-2|NA|TRBJ2-1
CASTLGRGNNEQFF
>TRBV7-8|NA|TRBJ2-7
CASSPRLVSLVARPTRQYF
>TRBV5-5|TRBD2|TRBJ2-1
CASSLAGVAGYDEQFF
>TRBV7-9|NA|TRBJ2-3
CASSLWASLSYF
>TRBV7-8|NA|TRBJ1-1
CASSLNALRNTEAFF
>TRBV7-9|NA|TRBJ1-3
CASGNQGGNTIYF